These T cell receptor beta chains were read from a single sample in a study of blood T cell repertoires in COVID-19. TCRdb's copy holds only in-frame clones and misses some; the assay was immunoSEQ multiplex PCR. This sample has hundreds of thousands of clones, with 89% found just once. The sample was PBMCs or T cells enriched from blood (not recorded which). All receptors come from a woman in her thirties who had recovered from COVID-19. Each CDR3 is given without its conserved first and last residue. A row's size may be missing; if present it is once, few, many or a size class.

clone_size	j_call	cdr3_length	v_call	cdr3_aa
once	TRBJ2-7	13	TRBV2	ASNGRRAISYEQY
once	TRBJ2-7	15	TRBV7-2	ASSRRGQSFGSYEQY
NA	TRBJ1-6	13	TRBV7-2	ASSYDPGGDSPLH
NA	TRBJ2-1	12	TRBV19	ASSIETRDNEQF
NA	TRBJ2-7	14	TRBV15	ATSRTPGQGIYEQY
NA	TRBJ1-2	11	TRBV29-1	SVESEGFYGYT
NA	TRBJ2-7	13	TRBV10-3	AISPGDRGIYEQY
once	TRBJ1-1	13	TRBV11-2	ASSSSDGQNTEAF
NA	TRBJ2-7	11	TRBV19	ASSISGVDEQY
NA	TRBJ1-3	14	TRBV6-5	ASSLQGGYSGNTIY
NA	TRBJ2-1	13	TRBV6-2/TRBV6-3	ASSRRAELYNEQF
NA	TRBJ2-7	12	TRBV27	ASSWVQGRYEQY
NA	TRBJ2-7	15	TRBV28	ASSLFQGGGSTDEQY
few	TRBJ2-7	12	TRBV3-1/TRBV3-2	ASSPAGGDYEQY
NA	TRBJ2-1	13	TRBV6-5	ASSMTGGWFDEQF
NA	TRBJ1-5	13	TRBV19	ASTIGGARNQPQH
once	TRBJ1-1	11	TRBV7-3	ASSDRVNTEAF